Listed below are T cell receptor beta chains from one sample, sequenced in a study of cytomegalovirus exposure and HLA in healthy donors. The data were produced by immunoSEQ multiplex PCR, yet TCRdb's version contains in-frame clones alone and is incomplete. The sample holds 97,000 or so clones, approximately 70% seen once. Material for sequencing was PBMCs. These receptors were obtained from a man aged 50-60 years in good health and CMV-seronegative. CDR3s include the opening cysteine and the closing phenylalanine or tryptophan. A D gene is named only where the DNA matches it firmly. Size tells how often a clone was seen (once, few, many) or the class of an expanded clone, and some rows leave it out.

j_gene | abundance | d_gene | v_gene | CDR3nt | CDR3aa
TRBJ2-2 | . | TRBD1 | TRBV6-1 | TGTGCCAGCAGTGGACCGGGACAGGGGAACGGGGAGCTGTTTTTT | CASSGPGQGNGELFF
TRBJ1-1 | . | . | TRBV19 | TGTGCCAGTAGCAGGAACACTGAAGCTTTCTTT | CASSRNTEAFF
TRBJ2-7 | . | . | TRBV27 | TGTGCCAGCAGTTCAGGCAGTTTCTACGAGCAGTACTTC | CASSSGSFYEQYF
TRBJ2-7 | few | . | TRBV7-2 | TGTGCCAGCAGCACCGGGACTGCCTACGAGCAGTACTTC | CASSTGTAYEQYF
TRBJ2-1 | once | . | TRBV9 | TGTGCCAGCAGCGTAGGGAGAGCGAGCTACAATGAGCAGTTCTTC | CASSVGRASYNEQFF
TRBJ2-2 | few | . | TRBV7-2 | TGTGCCAGCACCCCTTTCCCCACCGGGGAGCTGTTTTTT | CASTPFPTGELFF
TRBJ1-1 | . | . | TRBV7-9 | TGTGCCAGCAGCTTAAGGAGGGGCCTAGGGGACACTGAAGCTTTCTTT | CASSLRRGLGDTEAFF
TRBJ1-1 | few | TRBD1 | TRBV29-1 | TGCAGTGTCCCGGGACAGGGTCGAAGCGCTGAAGCTTTCTTT | CSVPGQGRSAEAFF
TRBJ2-3 | . | . | TRBV7-3 | TGTGCCAGCAGCTTAGTTTCAGGGTCCTACACAGATACGCAGTATTTT | CASSLVSGSYTDTQYF
TRBJ2-1 | . | TRBD1 | TRBV18 | TGTGCCAGCTCACCACAAGGGACAGGGACCAATGAGCAGTTCTTC | CASSPQGTGTNEQFF